Sequencing of this T cell receptor (beta chain) was carried out in a study of cytomegalovirus exposure and HLA in healthy donors (dated by TCRdb to about 2017). The study in broad terms: In an earlier analysis of roughly 590 of the donors, 250 to 350 Gb of sequence data and 95 million to 130 million unique TCR beta sequences from about 179 million T cells were reported. Among under 450 genotyped donors of the cohort, an average of approximately 240,000 unique TCR beta nucleotide sequences were sequenced per donor, roughly 18% of them non-productive. Donor age, sex, ethnicity and CMV serostatus were compiled alongside the repertoire data. The later analysis used no new phenotypic data to find candidate immune exposures, relying instead on TCR beta sequences and their occurrence across donors. To study patterns of TCR occurrence, a later analysis re-analyzed previously published TCR beta repertoires from several hundred donors and added high-resolution HLA genotyping. Along with the approximately 600-subject first cohort, a separate validation cohort of 120 different subjects was used. In a later genetic analysis, genome-wide SNP genotypes for about 65% of the roughly 700 donors were used, and that subset was treated as a discovery cohort. Of the 300 to 500 genotyped donors, approximately 81% were placed in the genetic ancestry cluster associated with self-reported Caucasian donors. The study aimed to test whether signatures of past pathogen exposure could be identified by cataloging public T cell receptors. To predict cytomegalovirus infection status, the study combined high-throughput TCR immunosequencing, statistical association of individual TCRs with disease status, and machine learning. Class I and class II HLA loci were covered by the typing at four-digit resolution. The number of typed donors differed by locus: 629-630 for A, B, C, DRB1 and DQB1; 522 for DQA1; 606 for DPA1; and around 450 for DPB1. Because of strong linkage in the cohort, 4 to 6 DR-DQ haplotypes were treated as single units for association and clustering. To decide whether each TCR beta V gene segment behaved as functional or pseudogenic, an earlier analysis of some 580 of the donors relied on high-throughput TCR beta sequencing. The study used immunosequencing to profile the T cell repertoires of 600 to 850 subjects and linked those repertoires to cytomegalovirus serostatus. Every discovery cohort repertoire had been produced on one sequencing platform. An early release that covered some 630 HLA-typed donors contained 300 to 350 gigabases of sequencing data and 65 million to 100 million unique TCR sequences. What the authors observed across the whole study: Strong co-occurrence of HLA alleles, especially DR and DQ, made assigning TCR associations to individual alleles difficult. Some 16 rarely observed V segments, including chromosome 9 orphons, were excluded from the earlier analysis of approximately 600 of the donors because counts were too low. A cluster of highly shared sequence variants was judged likely to represent a technical artifact of the sequencing pipeline. Presence/absence analyses assumed roughly uniform sequencing depth across donors, an assumption that may not hold. The authors suggested that the approach could potentially be extended to other disease states and immunological phenotypes. Correlated functional status among segregating V segments might reflect linkage disequilibrium, but an unknown experimental factor could not be ruled out. Because some donors lacked HLA typing at each locus, the association tests relied only on the typed subset. Most TCR sequences were seen in very few donors, while some public TCRs were found in many individuals. In vitro tests confirmed that a few of the cytomegalovirus-associated TCR beta chains recognize cytomegalovirus antigens. Broadly in line with IMGT annotations, most TCR beta V segments showed up in productive rearrangements about 87% or about 30% of the time in an earlier analysis of several hundred of the donors. At a false discovery rate of 0.05, a later analysis linked about 16,000 TCR beta sequences to specific HLA alleles. Only TCR beta chains were sequenced in this cohort, and the absence of alpha or paired-chain data limited detectable features. For the cohort, immune exposure information was limited to CMV serostatus. Several of the top co-occurrence clusters appeared to be linked to parvovirus B19, influenza, CMV and Epstein-Barr virus, according to a later analysis. A later analysis found that most CMV-associated TCR beta chains appeared HLA-restricted, with HLA associations seemingly driven largely by CMV exposure. A later analysis found that TCR association rates varied across HLA loci, with DRB1 alleles showing the most associated TCRs and HLA-C alleles the fewest. In a later analysis, HLA-associated TCR beta chains were found to be more clonally expanded and to have lower generation probabilities than equally common non-associated chains. In a later genetic analysis, fewer N-insertions in productive TCRs were reported among donors in an Asian-associated ancestry cluster than the roughly 700-donor mean. The classifier was reported to diagnose cytomegalovirus status with high specificity and sensitivity in both the original and validation cohorts. A later genetic analysis associated a missense DCLRE1C variant with V-gene and J-gene trimming of TCR beta chains, and an independent cohort replicated the association. A further reported finding was that TCR beta sequences accurately predicted the HLA-A and HLA-B alleles for most subjects in the first cohort. The study listed approximately 150 TCR beta chains as associated with cytomegalovirus.

A remark on this clone: Its target antigen remains unknown. No base quality values were provided; no much bigger clone lies one nucleotide off.

Library preparation used the immunoSEQ multiplex PCR assay. For the multiplex PCR, a mixture combining 60 forward primers for TCR Vbeta segments and 13 reverse primers for TCR Jbeta segments was used. The CDR3 region of rearranged TCR beta genes was amplified from genomic DNA by a multiplex PCR assay. Amplified TCR beta libraries were sequenced as 87-base-pair reads on the Illumina HiSeq System. Regarding the original processing steps: A later analysis counted tens of millions of unique TCR beta chains across the 550 to 800 repertoires, and 9 million to 14 million of these chains were shared by at least two donors. Raw reads were error-corrected and collapsed into unique sequences by a nearest-neighbor algorithm in which closely related sequences were merged to remove PCR and sequencing errors. To assign V, D and J gene segments, CDR3 sequences were aligned to IMGT reference sequences. Each retained sequence needed at least a six-nucleotide match to both a V gene segment and a J gene segment. Rearrangements were called productive when the CDR3 lacked stop codons and stayed in frame with V and J; all others were non-productive. CDR3 was defined by IMGT convention, running from the second conserved V-encoded cysteine to the conserved J-encoded phenylalanine. In an earlier analysis of around 640 of the donors, sequences lacking an unambiguous match to a single V gene segment were excluded. An earlier analysis of 587 of the donors called V segments functional above 56.7% productive rearrangements and segregating when the between-donor standard deviation exceeded 5%. A statistical classification framework was built to diagnose cytomegalovirus status from the catalog of TCR beta chain sequences. In a later analysis, TCR nucleotide sequences were compared against IMGT/GENE-DB human TR gene sequences so that V and J genes could be assigned. Using the TCRdist pipeline, a later analysis assigned CDR3 sequences along with most-parsimonious VDJ recombination scenarios. In a later analysis, each TCR beta chain was defined by its CDR3 amino acid sequence together with its V-gene family, and reads without a unique V-gene family were excluded. To address suspected cross-contamination and a sequencing artifact, a later analysis removed 592 highly shared, low-generation-probability nucleotide sequences. In a later analysis, a clonal expansion index for each public chain was calculated from normalized within-repertoire ranks of inferred template counts. A later analysis computed generation probabilities with a VDJ recombination model fitted to out-of-frame rearrangements, and checked the results against IGoR. Hypergeometric tests were used in a later analysis to score TCR-TCR, TCR-HLA and TCR-CMV co-occurrence, with a repertoire-size bias correction applied to the TCR pairs. To estimate false discovery rates, a later analysis permuted the HLA or CMV assignments 20 times. In a later analysis, co-occurring TCRs were grouped with DBSCAN, and TCRdist sequence similarity was added when clustering was performed within HLA-allele-positive subsets. For co-occurrence clustering, repertoires with fewer than 30,000 or more than 120,000 public chains were excluded, along with roughly 5 repertoires with anomalous nucleotide sharing. Drawn from immuneACCESS, this table holds only the in-frame rearrangements with V and J called that TCRdb kept. Clones are partly lost; checked studies trace under half to an unresolved V gene and leave the rest unexplained. V and J calls plus clone size are reproduced from that table; the DNA served to infer D and trimming. The sample table contains 99,000 or so clones; only one count was recorded for roughly 80% of them. 6.9% of the sample is taken by the ten largest.

The cohort comprised fewer than 700 healthy bone marrow donors. All cohort members were sampled while nominally healthy, although unrecorded immune exposures were likely present. The donor tested CMV seropositive, placing the donor among the roughly 270 seropositive members of the cohort. A peripheral blood sample was provided by each donor, and peripheral blood mononuclear cells were used for TCR beta sequencing. The Qiagen DNeasy Blood Extraction Kit was used to extract genomic DNA from the blood cell samples. Sequencing input: PBMCs. The receptor comes from a man aged 30 to 45 in good health and CMV-seropositive.

For the CDR3, the sequence is CASSLTVYEQYF. The nucleotide sequence is given as TGTGCCAGCAGTTTAACGGTCTACGAGCAGTACTTC. The rearrangement combines TRBV28 with TRBJ2-7, with the identity of the D gene unclear. CDR1 is given as MDHEN and CDR2 as SYDVKM, both from the germline V gene. The CDR3, cysteine through phenylalanine, is 12 amino acids long. Only the CDR3 DNA stays, 36 bases, in frame from base 1. The trim is 2 bases for V and 3 bases for J, with a gap of 5 bases between the germline ends.